The 10 T cell receptor beta chains in this list originate from one sample, sequenced in a study of blood T cell repertoires in COVID-19. Measured with immunoSEQ multiplex PCR; TCRdb has only the in-frame clones, and not every one. The sample has roughly 380,000 clones, roughly 90% seen once; the top ten hold over 1%. Specimen: PBMCs or T cells enriched from blood (not recorded which). These receptors were obtained from a woman aged 25 to 39 who had been exposed to COVID-19.

The genes are TRBV20-1 and TRBJ2-7, with TRBD2 matching 13 bases. The germline CDR1 and CDR2 sequences are DFQATT and SNEGSKA (reference sequence). The CDR3 is 17 residues long. V lost 3 bases to trimming and J lost 4 bases; unmatched junction nucleotides: 12. This chain's CDR3 is CSASSDWTSGSIYEQYF. The CDR3 DNA reads TGCAGTGCTAGTTCGGATTGGACTAGCGGGAGTATATACGAGCAGTACTTC.

V is TRBV4-1 and J is TRBJ2-3; 15 nucleotides match TRBD2. The CDR3 is 20 amino acids. V lost 5 bases to trimming and J lost 1 base; unmatched junction nucleotides: 13. Germline V lookup: CDR1 MGHRA, CDR2 YSYEKL. The CDR3 reads CASSDYGTSGRPLGTDTQYF. CDR3 DNA sequence: TGCGCCAGCAGCGATTACGGGACTAGCGGGAGGCCCTTGGGCACAGATACGCAGTATTTT.

The gene calls are TRBV2 and TRBJ1-3; 8 bases are shared with TRBD1. Per germline, CDR1 SNHLY and CDR2 FYNNEI. After removal of 4 bases from V and 9 bases from J, the junction contained 8 bases not matched to a gene. The CDR3 covers 14 residues. DNA for the CDR3: TGTGCCAGCAGTGGAGGACAGGGAAGGACCACCATATATTTT. Residues: CASSGGQGRTTIYF.

J is TRBJ2-1 and V is TRBV5-1, with TRBD2 identical over 11 bases. Trimming at V came to 4 bases and at J to 6 bases, leaving 12 bases not matched to a gene. The length of the CDR3 is 17 residues. Germline CDR1 is SGHRS and CDR2 is YFSETQ. CDR3 residues: CASSLEPGLAAFNEQFF. CDR3 coding DNA: TGCGCCAGCAGCCTCGAACCGGGACTAGCGGCCTTCAATGAGCAGTTCTTC.

The V call is TRBV19, the J call TRBJ2-1; weak D call: TRBD1 (7 bases). Trimming took 7 bases from V and 5 from J, leaving 12 bases between them. The CDR3 contains 13 residues. CDR1 is LNHDA, CDR2 SQIVND, per germline (reference sequence). The CDR3 reads CASIGGQHNEQFF. The CDR3 coding sequence is TGTGCCAGTATCGGGGGACAGCACAATGAGCAGTTCTTC.

This clone was seen more than once but under ten times. The chain links TRBV5-1 to TRBJ1-1; perhaps TRBD1 as D (5 bases). Trimming removed 0 bases from V and 4 bases from J, with 10 bases in between. Germline V gene data show CDR1 as SGHRS and CDR2 as YFSETQ. The CDR3 is made up of 14 amino acids. CDR3 DNA: TGCGCCAGCAGCTTGGCGGGGGTCGGCACTGAAGCTTTCTTT. Its protein is CASSLAGVGTEAFF.

The chain combines TRBV5-1 with TRBJ2-7; perhaps TRBD1 as D (7 bases). This CDR3 has 15 amino acids. The germline V gene has CDR1 SGHRS and CDR2 YFSETQ. Trimming took off 5 bases at V and 4 bases at J, with 19 bases between the two ends. In DNA form, the CDR3 reads TGCGCCAGCAGTAGGGAAGGACAGGCGGGATACGAGCAGTACTTC. Translation gives CASSREGQAGYEQYF.

This chain connects TRBV7-3 to TRBJ2-1; 12 positions match TRBD2. V gave up 1 base and J gave up 6 bases; unmatched junction bases: 13. The CDR3 spans 19 residues. Germline V gene lookup returns CDR1 SGHTA and CDR2 FQGTGA. The CDR3 DNA is TGTGCCAGCAGCTTAATTTTTGCTAGCGGGAGGGCCTCTCTCAATGAGCAGTTCTTC. Encoded protein: CASSLIFASGRASLNEQFF. The entire variable domain, with the rest obtained from reference TRBV7-3 and TRBJ2-1, is as follows: GAGVSQTPSNKVTEKGKYVELRCDPISGHTALYWYRQSLGQGPEFLIYFQGTGAADDSGLPNDRFFAVRPEGSVSTLKIQRTERGDSAVYLCASSLIFASGRASLNEQFFGPGTRLTVL.

This rearrangement joins TRBV19 to TRBJ1-3; D call uncertain. The V end was cut by 2 bases, the J end by 2 bases, with 7 bases between. Germline V CDR1 and CDR2: LNHDA, SQIVND (reference sequence). CDR3 length equals 14 residues. The CDR3 region has the DNA TGTGCCAGTAGTATAACCGGGGCTGGAAACACCATATATTTT. Translating gives CASSITGAGNTIYF.

The chain uses TRBV27 and TRBJ2-1; possible D gene TRBD1, 7 bases. The V and J ends lost 6 bases and 4 bases respectively, with 16 bases between them. The CDR3 length is 15 residues. Germline CDR1 is MNHEY and CDR2 is SMNVEV (reference sequence). CDR3 nucleotide sequence: TGTGCCAGCAGGGAGGGGGCGGGGATGTACAATGAGCAGTTCTTC. Translating it yields CASREGAGMYNEQFF.